This T cell receptor beta chain was recorded in a study of vaccination effects on CD4 cells after COVID-19. Study-level findings and limits: There was only 1 of 255 vaccine-induced clones in healthy vaccinees that cross-reacted with common cold coronaviruses. By a late point after vaccination, infection- and vaccine-induced clones had shrunk markedly through clonal contraction.

Antigen-specific CD4+ T cells were first expanded with viral peptide pools by the ViraFEST assay and only then sequenced. Subsequent to less than twelve days of culture, CD4+ T cells were isolated. Vaccinated participants had no history of SARS-CoV-2 infection and tested negative for nucleocapsid antibodies. Days 3 and 7 saw half the medium replaced with IL-2 medium. Of note for this clone: Its antigen is unknown.

The data were produced by immunoSEQ multiplex PCR, yet TCRdb's version contains in-frame clones alone and is incomplete. The profile shows around 24,000 clones, just under 75% of them singletons. Between the trimmed V and J ends, which lost 6 bases and 7 bases, there was a span of 15 bases. This CDR3 spans 13 amino acids. V is TRBV12-3 or TRBV12-4 and J is TRBJ1-2; no clear D. This specimen consisted of CD4+ T cells from PBMCs cultured with SARS-CoV-2 spike peptides, obtained before COVID-19 vaccination. This sequence was found in a human donor who received a COVID-19 vaccine. Written as DNA, the CDR3 is TGTGCCAGCAGCCCGACCTTCGATAGTGGCTACACCTTC. It specifies CASSPTFDSGYTF.